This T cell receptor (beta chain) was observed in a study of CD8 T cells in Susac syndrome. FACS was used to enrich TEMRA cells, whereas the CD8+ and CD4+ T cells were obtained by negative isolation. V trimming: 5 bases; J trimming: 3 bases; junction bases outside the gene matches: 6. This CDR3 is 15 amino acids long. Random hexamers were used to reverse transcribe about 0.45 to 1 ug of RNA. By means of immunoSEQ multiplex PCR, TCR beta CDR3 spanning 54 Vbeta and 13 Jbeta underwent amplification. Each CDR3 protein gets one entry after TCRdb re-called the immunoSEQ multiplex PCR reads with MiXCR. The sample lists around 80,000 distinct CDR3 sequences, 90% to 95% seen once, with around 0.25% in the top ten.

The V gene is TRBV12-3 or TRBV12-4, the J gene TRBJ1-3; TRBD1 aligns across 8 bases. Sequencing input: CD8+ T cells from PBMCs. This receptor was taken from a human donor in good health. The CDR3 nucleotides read TGTGCCAGCAGTCCAGGGGGCTCTGGTGGAAACACCATATATTTT. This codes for CASSPGGSGGNTIYF.